This T cell receptor (beta chain) stems from a study of Ad26.COV2.S vaccination and SARS-CoV-2 variants (dated by TCRdb to the early 2020s). Study-level background: Vaccine-arm donors were drawn from COV1001, a multicentre, randomized, double-blind, placebo-controlled phase I-IIa trial of Ad26.COV2.S in healthy adults. Ad26.COV2.S was administered intramuscularly at 5 x 10^10 or 1 x 10^11 viral particles, either as a single shot or as two shots given 56 days apart. Sequencing of the TCRbeta repertoire served to evaluate the specificity and breadth of SARS-CoV-2-reactive T cell receptors following Ad26.COV2.S vaccination. The TCR-sequenced set comprised approximately 32 samples: about 19 Ad26.COV2.S vaccine recipients, 5 placebo recipients and 8 SARS-CoV-2 convalescent individuals. Participants in the trial were split at random into five groups of five each, receiving low-dose or high-dose Ad26.COV2.S once or twice, or else placebo on both occasions. Investigators did not know the trial group allocation while performing experiments and assessing outcomes.

The immunoSEQ Assay was used to sequence TCRbeta CDR3 regions. After extraction, genomic DNA underwent amplification by bias-controlled multiplex PCR, followed by high-throughput sequencing. On the study's bioinformatics: Collapsing and filtering of sequences were performed to quantify the absolute abundance of each unique TCRbeta CDR3 region. T cell fraction was estimated by normalizing TCRbeta template counts to usable DNA, with usable DNA measured through amplification of reference genes found in all nucleated cells. Repertoire TCRs were annotated as SARS-CoV-2-specific by exact matching of V gene, CDR3 amino acid sequence and J gene to a known reactive TCR set. The reference SARS-CoV-2 TCR set was obtained from MIRA and was filtered for enrichment in COVID-19-positive ImmuneCODE repertoires, whereby public or cross-reactive TCRs were removed. Drawing on the MIRA antigens, annotated TCRs were analysed further at the level of specific ORF or position within ORF. Depth was the summed frequency of annotated unique rearrangements, while breadth was defined as annotated unique rearrangements over total unique productive rearrangements. Two-sided Wilcoxon rank-sum tests were used to compare TCR breadth between groups. This immuneACCESS table, as held by TCRdb, lists in-frame sequences with V and J called but not all clones. Of the missing ones, under half trace to an unresolved V gene in checked studies; the others have no known cause. The V and J calls and the clone size are those of that table, but D and trimming were determined from the DNA. Recorded for this sample are roughly 500,000 clones; roughly 89% of them occurred a single time. The ten largest clones represent around 13% of the sample.

The treatment or condition tag for this specimen amounts to: some 19 received Ad26.COV2.S at low or high dose, single or two shots; several received placebo; per-sample allocation not given. Repertoires of vaccine and placebo recipients were sequenced from samples taken on day 63 after the first injection. In Cohort 1b, 25 to 30 adults aged 18-55 years were enrolled at a single site in Boston, USA, between 29 July and 7 August 2020. Ad26.COV2.S was a replication-incompetent adenovirus type 26 vector that expressed a prefusion-stabilized SARS-CoV-2 spike protein derived from the original Wuhan strain. Taken from the germline V gene, the CDR1 and CDR2 loops are SGHVS and FQNEAQ. V is clipped by 2 bases and J by 1 base, and the sequence between their germline boundaries is 9 bases long. The CDR3 runs 16 amino acids, cysteine and phenylalanine included. The DNA shown is the 48-base CDR3, in frame from base 1.

This clone has a single count. Its binding antigen is unknown. There are no base qualities to consult, and no much larger clone falls within one base. Beyond this particular receptor, the publication reports: The study was not powered to compare responses between vaccine doses or regimens. Vaccine and placebo recipients had comparable non-spike TCR breadth, which fits with the vaccine containing only spike. After vaccination, substantial breadth of spike-specific CD8+ and CD4+ T cell responses was reported. Ad26.COV2.S recipients had higher spike-specific TCR breadth than placebo recipients (P = 0.0014). The authors noted that the TCR breadth and depth analyses may have underestimated total T cell responses.

The sequence links TRBV7-8 to TRBJ2-6, with TRBD2 as a weak D call on 5 bases. The sequence was collected from a person between 18 and 65 years old who received the Ad26.COV2.S COVID-19 vaccine or a placebo. The material was peripheral blood, obtained in a trial of Ad26.COV2.S vaccine versus placebo. At the DNA level, the sequence is TGTGCCAGCAGCTTAATGATAGCGTCTGGGGCCAACGTCCTGACTTTC. Translated, it gives CASSLMIASGANVLTF.